Listed below are T cell receptor beta chains from one sample, sequenced in a study of blood T cell repertoires in COVID-19. Sequencing was performed with immunoSEQ multiplex PCR; in TCRdb, only in-frame clones are kept and a portion is missing. The top ten clones hold approximately 9.4% of a sample with 150,000 or so clones, roughly 76% of them seen once. Sample: peripheral blood. The receptors derive from a woman aged 45-59 years with active or convalescent COVID-19. The CDR3 runs from the conserved cysteine through the conserved F or W. The D gene is left open where the match is weak. Size is omitted from some rows. Given values are once, few, many or a class for expanded clones.

V gene	J gene	D gene	clone size	CDR3 protein	CDR3 DNA
TRBV30	TRBJ1-3	.	.	CAWWTAGNTIYF	TGTGCCTGGTGGACAGCTGGAAACACCATATATTTT
TRBV2	TRBJ1-2	TRBD1	.	CASRPGTGPYGYTF	TGTGCCAGCAGGCCGGGGACAGGGCCCTATGGCTACACCTTC
TRBV11-2	TRBJ2-1	TRBD2	few	CASSFVGRAYNEQFF	TGTGCCAGCAGCTTTGTCGGGAGGGCCTACAATGAGCAGTTCTTC
TRBV6-5	TRBJ2-2	.	.	CASSRGGRNTGELFF	TGTGCCAGCAGCCGCGGGGGCCGGAACACCGGGGAGCTGTTTTTT
TRBV13	TRBJ2-3	.	.	CASSSRLVYTDTQYF	TGTGCCAGCAGCTCCAGACTAGTCTACACAGATACGCAGTATTTT
TRBV7-2	TRBJ2-1	TRBD2	.	CASTQVAGATGEQFF	TGTGCCAGCACCCAAGTAGCGGGGGCCACGGGGGAGCAGTTCTTC
TRBV29-1	TRBJ1-3	TRBD1	.	CSAGQGLNTIYF	TGCAGCGCTGGACAGGGGTTAAACACCATATATTTT
TRBV30	TRBJ1-6	.	.	CAWSREPGEPLHF	TGTGCCTGGAGTCGAGAACCGGGGGAGCCCCTCCACTTT
TRBV3-1/TRBV3-2	TRBJ2-5	TRBD1	few	CASSQFPGQGYQETQYF	TGTGCCAGCAGCCAATTCCCGGGACAGGGCTATCAAGAGACCCAGTACTTC
TRBV7-6	TRBJ2-7	TRBD2	.	CASSLAGSGRSREQYF	TGTGCCAGCAGCTTAGCGGGGAGCGGGAGATCGCGCGAGCAGTACTTC
TRBV27	TRBJ1-2	TRBD1	once	CASSSLGGQGIRYGYTF	TGTGCCAGCAGTTCGCTCGGGGGACAGGGAATTCGGTATGGCTACACCTTC
TRBV7-8	TRBJ1-1	.	.	CASSLVRESTEAFF	TGTGCCAGCAGCTTAGTCAGGGAAAGCACTGAAGCTTTCTTT
TRBV7-3	TRBJ2-2	TRBD1	many	CASRPTVGDREFSDTGELFF	TGTGCCAGCAGGCCCACCGTAGGGGACAGGGAATTTTCGGACACCGGGGAGCTGTTTTTT
TRBV4-1	TRBJ1-1	.	.	CASSQDFGRVTEAFF	TGCGCCAGCAGCCAAGATTTCGGCAGGGTGACTGAAGCTTTCTTT
TRBV7-9	TRBJ1-2	.	few	CASSLAGRGTYGYTF	TGTGCCAGCAGCTTAGCGGGCAGGGGAACCTATGGCTACACCTTC
TRBV3-1/TRBV3-2	TRBJ2-7	.	.	CASSQDWGTPSYEQYF	TGTGCCAGCAGCCAAGATTGGGGGACTCCCTCCTACGAGCAGTACTTC
TRBV7-2	TRBJ2-5	TRBD2	.	CASSLELAGGETQYF	TGTGCCAGCAGCTTAGAACTAGCGGGTGGAGAGACCCAGTACTTC
TRBV7-3	TRBJ2-3	TRBD2	.	CASSQSRGEGYTQYF	TGTGCCAGCAGCCAGAGCCGGGGGGAGGGTTATACGCAGTATTTT
TRBV5-5	TRBJ2-1	TRBD1	.	CASRVRDSINNEQFF	TGTGCCAGCAGGGTCCGGGACAGCATAAACAATGAGCAGTTCTTC
TRBV7-2	TRBJ1-6	.	once	CASSSLGPSSYNSPLHF	TGTGCCAGCAGCTCGCTGGGGCCGAGCTCCTATAATTCACCCCTCCACTTT
TRBV3-1/TRBV3-2	TRBJ1-3	.	.	CASSQGWGLGNTIYF	TGTGCCAGCAGCCAAGGCTGGGGGCTTGGAAACACCATATATTTT
TRBV18	TRBJ2-7	.	.	CASSPSRGTYEQYF	TGTGCCAGCTCACCAAGCAGGGGAACCTACGAGCAGTACTTC
TRBV25-1	TRBJ1-1	.	.	CASSGGDSNTEAFF	TGTGCCAGCAGTGGGGGGGATTCGAACACTGAAGCTTTCTTT
TRBV6-2/TRBV6-3	TRBJ1-4	.	.	CASSYRREGREKLFF	TGTGCCAGCAGTTACCGTAGGGAGGGACGAGAAAAACTGTTTTTT
TRBV7-9	TRBJ1-3	TRBD1	.	CASSSDRGAGNTIYF	TGTGCCAGCAGCTCAGACAGGGGAGCTGGAAACACCATATATTTT
TRBV11-2	TRBJ1-1	TRBD1	.	CASSLWTGKNTEAFF	TGTGCCAGCAGCCTATGGACAGGGAAGAACACTGAAGCTTTCTTT
TRBV7-3	TRBJ2-2	.	.	CASSPQANTGELFF	TGTGCCAGCAGCCCGCAGGCGAACACCGGGGAGCTGTTTTTT
TRBV7-7	TRBJ2-1	TRBD2	.	CASSPTSGAYNEQFF	TGTGCTAGCAGCCCCACTAGCGGGGCCTACAATGAGCAGTTCTTC
TRBV7-3	TRBJ1-1	.	.	CASSRRGSTEAFF	TGTGCCAGCAGCCGCCGGGGTTCTACTGAAGCTTTCTTT
TRBV5-1	TRBJ2-7	.	.	CASSHVPGLFYEQYF	TGCGCCAGCAGCCACGTGCCGGGACTGTTCTACGAGCAGTACTTC
TRBV28	TRBJ2-7	.	.	CASRAGGPRSPYEQYF	TGTGCCAGCAGGGCCGGAGGGCCCCGTTCCCCCTACGAGCAGTACTTC
TRBV19	TRBJ1-1	.	.	CASPGEGRTEAFF	TGTGCCAGCCCAGGGGAAGGTCGCACTGAAGCTTTCTTT
TRBV4-3	TRBJ1-6	.	few	CASSSGNNSPLHF	TGCGCCAGCAGTTCAGGGAATAATTCACCCCTCCACTTT
TRBV20-1	TRBJ2-5	TRBD2	.	CSASVGGQETQYF	TGCAGTGCTAGTGTCGGGGGGCAAGAGACCCAGTACTTC
TRBV29-1	TRBJ1-1	.	.	CSVCPTGTEAFF	TGCAGCGTCTGCCCTACAGGGACTGAAGCTTTCTTT
TRBV19	TRBJ1-2	.	.	CASSIDHLDRFYGYTF	TGTGCCAGTAGTATAGATCATCTGGACAGATTCTATGGCTACACCTTC
TRBV30	TRBJ1-3	TRBD1	.	CAWRRDRSGNTIYF	TGTGCCTGGAGGAGGGACAGGTCTGGAAACACCATATATTTT
TRBV5-1	TRBJ2-7	TRBD2	.	CASSGTSGGPSYEQYF	TGCGCCAGCAGCGGCACTAGCGGGGGGCCTTCCTACGAGCAGTACTTC
TRBV19	TRBJ2-7	TRBD1	.	CASSRTGTSYEQYF	TGTGCCAGTAGCCGGACAGGGACCTCCTACGAGCAGTACTTC
TRBV19	TRBJ2-7	.	.	CASTPAHSGNRLPEQYF	TGTGCCAGTACCCCAGCCCACTCAGGGAATCGCCTCCCCGAGCAGTACTTC
TRBV5-1	TRBJ1-6	.	.	CASRTGGSYNSPLHF	TGCGCCAGCAGGACGGGAGGGTCCTATAATTCACCCCTCCACTTT
TRBV19	TRBJ2-1	TRBD2	.	CASRHIAGGGPGNEQFF	TGTGCCAGTAGACATATAGCCGGGGGAGGGCCAGGGAATGAGCAGTTCTTC
TRBV5-6	TRBJ2-2	.	.	CASSGERITGELFF	TGTGCCAGCTCCGGGGAAAGGATCACCGGGGAGCTGTTTTTT
TRBV13	TRBJ1-2	TRBD1	.	CASSLTGDGYTF	TGTGCCAGCAGTCTCACAGGGGATGGCTACACCTTC
TRBV18	TRBJ2-7	TRBD1	.	CASSPSTSGTGASYEQYF	TGTGCCAGCTCACCATCCACCTCCGGGACAGGGGCCAGCTACGAGCAGTACTTC
TRBV25-1	TRBJ1-1	.	.	CASSEGAGVTEAFF	TGTGCCAGCAGTGAAGGGGCAGGGGTCACTGAAGCTTTCTTT